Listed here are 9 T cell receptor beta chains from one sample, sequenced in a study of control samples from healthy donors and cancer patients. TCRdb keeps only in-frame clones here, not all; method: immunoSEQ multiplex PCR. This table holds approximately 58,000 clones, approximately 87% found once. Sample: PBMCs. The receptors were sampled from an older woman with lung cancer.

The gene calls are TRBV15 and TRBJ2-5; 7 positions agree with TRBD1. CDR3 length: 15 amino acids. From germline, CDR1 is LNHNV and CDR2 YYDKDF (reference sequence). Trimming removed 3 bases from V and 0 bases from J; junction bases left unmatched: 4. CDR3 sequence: CATSRGQPYQETQYF. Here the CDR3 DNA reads TGTGCCACCAGCAGGGGACAGCCGTACCAAGAGACCCAGTACTTC.

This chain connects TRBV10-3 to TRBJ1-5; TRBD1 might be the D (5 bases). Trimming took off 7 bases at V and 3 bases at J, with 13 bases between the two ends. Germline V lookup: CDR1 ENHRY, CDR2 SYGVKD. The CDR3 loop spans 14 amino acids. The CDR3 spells CAINAGGINQPQHF. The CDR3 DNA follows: TGTGCCATCAATGCTGGGGGTATCAATCAGCCCCAGCATTTT.

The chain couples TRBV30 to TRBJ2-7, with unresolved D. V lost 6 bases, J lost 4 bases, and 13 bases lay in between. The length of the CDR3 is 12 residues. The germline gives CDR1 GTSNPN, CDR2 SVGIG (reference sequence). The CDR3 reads CACRERAYEQYF. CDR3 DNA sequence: TGTGCCTGTCGTGAACGAGCGTACGAGCAGTACTTC.

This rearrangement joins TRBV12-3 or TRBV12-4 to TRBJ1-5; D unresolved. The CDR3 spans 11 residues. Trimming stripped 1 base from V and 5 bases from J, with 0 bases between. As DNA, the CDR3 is TGTGCCAGCAGTTTAGATCAGCCCCAGCATTTT. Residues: CASSLDQPQHF.

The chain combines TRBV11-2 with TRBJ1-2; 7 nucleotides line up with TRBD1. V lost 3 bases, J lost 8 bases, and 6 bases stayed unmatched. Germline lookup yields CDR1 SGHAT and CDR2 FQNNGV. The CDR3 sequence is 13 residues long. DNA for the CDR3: TGTGCCAGCAGCTTCCGGGACAGTAGGGGCTACACCTTC. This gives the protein CASSFRDSRGYTF.

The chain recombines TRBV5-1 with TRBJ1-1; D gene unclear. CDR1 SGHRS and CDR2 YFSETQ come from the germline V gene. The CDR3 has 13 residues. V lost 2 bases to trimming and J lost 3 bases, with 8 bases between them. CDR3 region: CASSLGADTEAFF. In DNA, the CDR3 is TGCGCCAGCAGCTTAGGCGCGGACACTGAAGCTTTCTTT.

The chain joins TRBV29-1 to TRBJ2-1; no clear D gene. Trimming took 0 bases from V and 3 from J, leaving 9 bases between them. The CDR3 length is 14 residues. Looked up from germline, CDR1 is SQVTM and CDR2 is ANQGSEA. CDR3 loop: CSVEDLEHYNEQFF. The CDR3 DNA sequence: TGCAGCGTTGAAGATCTGGAACACTACAATGAGCAGTTCTTC.

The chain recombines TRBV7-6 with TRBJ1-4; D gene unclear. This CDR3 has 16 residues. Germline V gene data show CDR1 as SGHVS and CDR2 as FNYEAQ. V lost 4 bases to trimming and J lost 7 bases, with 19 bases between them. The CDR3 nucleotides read TGTGCCAGCAGCTCGACCAAGGACGGGCTGGGTGAAAAACTGTTTTTT. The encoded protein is CASSSTKDGLGEKLFF.

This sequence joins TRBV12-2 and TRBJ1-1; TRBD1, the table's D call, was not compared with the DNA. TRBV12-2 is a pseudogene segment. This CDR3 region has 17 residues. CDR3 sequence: CASRPRDRLLVNTEAFF. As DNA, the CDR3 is TGTGCAAGTCGCCCCCGGGACAGGCTTTTGGTGAACACTGAAGCTTTCTTT.